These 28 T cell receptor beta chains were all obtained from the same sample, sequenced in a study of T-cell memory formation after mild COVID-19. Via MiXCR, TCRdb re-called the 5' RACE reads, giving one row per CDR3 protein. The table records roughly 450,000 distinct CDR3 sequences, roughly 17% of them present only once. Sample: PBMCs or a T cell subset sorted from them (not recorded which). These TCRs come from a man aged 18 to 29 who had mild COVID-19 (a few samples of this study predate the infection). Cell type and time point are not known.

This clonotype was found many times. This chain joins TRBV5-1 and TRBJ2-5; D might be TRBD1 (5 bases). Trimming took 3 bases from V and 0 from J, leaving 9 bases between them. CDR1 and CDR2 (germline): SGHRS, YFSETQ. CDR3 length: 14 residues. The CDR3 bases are TGCGCCAGCAGCTCTGGCAGGGACCAAGAGACCCAGTACTTC. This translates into CASSSGRDQETQYF.

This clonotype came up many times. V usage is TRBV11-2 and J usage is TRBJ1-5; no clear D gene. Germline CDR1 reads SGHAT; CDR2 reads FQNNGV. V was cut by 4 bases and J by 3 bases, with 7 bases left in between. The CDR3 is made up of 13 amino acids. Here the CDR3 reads CASSSANNQPQHF. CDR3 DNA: TGTGCCAGCAGCTCGGCAAACAATCAGCCCCAGCATTTT.

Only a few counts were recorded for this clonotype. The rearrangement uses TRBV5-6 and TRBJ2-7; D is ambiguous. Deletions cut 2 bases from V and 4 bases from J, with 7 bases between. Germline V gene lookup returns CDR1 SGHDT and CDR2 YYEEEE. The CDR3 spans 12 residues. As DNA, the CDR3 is TGTGCCAGCAGCTTCTCAGAGTACGAGCAGTACGTC. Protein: CASSFSEYEQYV.

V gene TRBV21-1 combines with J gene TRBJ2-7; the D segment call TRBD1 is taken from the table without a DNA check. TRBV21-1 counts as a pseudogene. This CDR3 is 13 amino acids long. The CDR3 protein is CASWDVFVYEQYV. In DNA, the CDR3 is TGTGCCAGCTGGGACGTATTCGTATACGAGCAGTACGTC.

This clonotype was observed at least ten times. CDR3 in DNA: TGCGCCAGCAGCCCCACAGGGGCAGAGACCCAGTACTTC. As protein: CASSPTGAETQYF. The chain recombines TRBV5-1 with TRBJ2-5; 7 bases are shared with TRBD1. The CDR3 is 13 residues long. The germline CDR1 and CDR2 sequences are SGHRS and YFSETQ. J gave up 4 bases and V 4 bases, and 4 bases lay outside the gene matches.

The CDR3 DNA reads as TGTGCCAGCTTCGTGTCCGGGACAGGGGGCGCCTACGGGGAGACCCAGTACTTC. Residues: CASFVSGTGGAYGETQYF. The rearrangement links TRBV2 to TRBJ2-5; 12 bases align to TRBD1. The CDR3 sequence is 18 residues long. After removal of 8 bases from V and 5 bases from J, the junction contained 18 bases not matched to a gene. Germline loops: CDR1 SNHLY, CDR2 FYNNEI. Combining the CDR3 with reference TRBV2 and TRBJ2-5 gives the whole variable domain EPEVTQTPSHQVTQMGQEVILRCVPISNHLYFYWYRQILGQKVEFLVSFYNNEISEKSEIFDDQFSVERPDGSNFTLKIRSTKLEDSAMYFCASFVSGTGGAYGETQYFGPGTRLLVL.

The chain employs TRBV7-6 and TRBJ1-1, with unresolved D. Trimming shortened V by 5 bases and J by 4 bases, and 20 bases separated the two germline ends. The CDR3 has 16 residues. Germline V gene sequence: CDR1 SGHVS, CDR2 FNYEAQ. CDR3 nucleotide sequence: TGTGCCAGCAGCGATACAATCCTCGGGGAGGGCACTGAAGCTTTCTTT. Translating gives CASSDTILGEGTEAFF.

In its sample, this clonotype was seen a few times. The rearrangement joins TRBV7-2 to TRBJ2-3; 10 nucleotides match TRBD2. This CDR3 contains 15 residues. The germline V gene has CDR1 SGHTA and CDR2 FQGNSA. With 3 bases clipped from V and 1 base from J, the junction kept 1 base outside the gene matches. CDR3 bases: TGTGCCAGCAGCTTTAGCGGGGGGCGCACAGATACGCAGTATTTT. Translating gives CASSFSGGRTDTQYF.

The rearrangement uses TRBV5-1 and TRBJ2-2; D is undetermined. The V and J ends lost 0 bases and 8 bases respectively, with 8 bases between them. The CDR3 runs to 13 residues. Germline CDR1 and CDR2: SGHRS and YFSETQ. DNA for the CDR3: TGCGCCAGCAGCTTGGGGTCTCGAGGGGAGCTGTTTTTT. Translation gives CASSLGSRGELFF.

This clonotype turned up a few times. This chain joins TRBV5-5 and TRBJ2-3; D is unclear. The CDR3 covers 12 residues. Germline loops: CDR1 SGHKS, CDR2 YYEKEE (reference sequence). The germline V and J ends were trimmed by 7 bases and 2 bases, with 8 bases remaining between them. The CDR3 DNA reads TGTGCCAGCTCTTGGCACACAGATACGCAGTATTTT. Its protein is CASSWHTDTQYF.

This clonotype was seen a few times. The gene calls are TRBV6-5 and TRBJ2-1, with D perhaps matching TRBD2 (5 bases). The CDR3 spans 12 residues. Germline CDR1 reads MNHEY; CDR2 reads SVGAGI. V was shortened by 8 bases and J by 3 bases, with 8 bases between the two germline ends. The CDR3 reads CASSRVYNEQFF. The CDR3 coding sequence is TGTGCCAGCTCGCGGGTCTACAATGAGCAGTTCTTC.

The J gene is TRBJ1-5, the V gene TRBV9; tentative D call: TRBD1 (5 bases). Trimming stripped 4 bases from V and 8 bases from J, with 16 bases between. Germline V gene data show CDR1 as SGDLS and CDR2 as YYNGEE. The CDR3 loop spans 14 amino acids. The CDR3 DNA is TGTGCCAGCAGCTTCGGGACTGACGTGGAGCCCCAGCATTTT. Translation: CASSFGTDVEPQHF. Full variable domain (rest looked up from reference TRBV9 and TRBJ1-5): DSGVTQTPKHLITATGQRVTLRCSPRSGDLSVYWYQQSLDQGLQFLIQYYNGEERAKGNILERFSAQQFPDLHSELNLSSLELGDSALYFCASSFGTDVEPQHFGDGTRLSIL.

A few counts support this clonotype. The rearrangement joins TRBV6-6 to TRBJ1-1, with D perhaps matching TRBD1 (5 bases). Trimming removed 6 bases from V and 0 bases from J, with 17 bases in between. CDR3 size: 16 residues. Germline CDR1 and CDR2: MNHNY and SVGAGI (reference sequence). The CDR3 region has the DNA TGTGCCAGCAGCCCCGACAGCGGATACATGAACACTGAAGCTTTCTTT. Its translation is CASSPDSGYMNTEAFF.

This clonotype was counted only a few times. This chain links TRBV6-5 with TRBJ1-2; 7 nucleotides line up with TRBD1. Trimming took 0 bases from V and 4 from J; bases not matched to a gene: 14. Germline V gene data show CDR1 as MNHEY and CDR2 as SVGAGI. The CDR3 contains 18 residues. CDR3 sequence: CASSYSAPRTGDGYGYTF. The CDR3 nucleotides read TGTGCCAGCAGTTACTCAGCCCCGCGCACAGGGGACGGCTATGGCTACACCTTC.

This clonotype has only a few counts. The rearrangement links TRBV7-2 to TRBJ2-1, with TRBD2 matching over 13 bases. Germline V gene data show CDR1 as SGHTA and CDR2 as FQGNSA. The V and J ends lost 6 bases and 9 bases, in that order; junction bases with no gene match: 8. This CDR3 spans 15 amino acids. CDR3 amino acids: CASSETSGGAREQFF. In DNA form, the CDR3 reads TGTGCCAGCAGTGAAACTAGCGGGGGGGCTCGTGAGCAGTTCTTC. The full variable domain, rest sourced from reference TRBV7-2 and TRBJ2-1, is GAGVSQSPSNKVTEKGKDVELRCDPISGHTALYWYRQSLGQGLEFLIYFQGNSAPDKSGLPSDRFSAERTGGSVSTLTIQRTQQEDSAVYLCASSETSGGAREQFFGPGTRLTVL.

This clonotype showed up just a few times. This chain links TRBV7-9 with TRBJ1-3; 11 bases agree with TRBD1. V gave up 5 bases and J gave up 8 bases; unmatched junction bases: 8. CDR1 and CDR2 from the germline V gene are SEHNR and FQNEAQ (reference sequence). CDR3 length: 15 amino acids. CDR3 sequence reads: CASSLWTGGADTIYF. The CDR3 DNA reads TGTGCCAGCAGCCTATGGACAGGGGGCGCGGACACCATATATTTT.

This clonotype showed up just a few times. CDR3 sequence: CSASQTGGPDTQYF. CDR3 bases: TGCAGTGCTAGCCAGACAGGGGGTCCCGATACGCAGTATTTT. The gene calls are TRBV20-1 and TRBJ2-3; 9 bases are a match to TRBD1. CDR3 size: 14 residues. V was pared by 3 bases and J by 6 bases, with 7 bases of the junction left unmatched. Germline values: CDR1 DFQATT, CDR2 SNEGSKA (reference sequence).

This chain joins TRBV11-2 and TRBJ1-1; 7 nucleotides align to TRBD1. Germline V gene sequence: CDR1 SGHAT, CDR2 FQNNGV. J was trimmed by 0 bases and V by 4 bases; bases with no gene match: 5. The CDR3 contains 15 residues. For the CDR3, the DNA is TGTGCCAGCAGCTCCAGGGGGGGGATGAACACTGAAGCTTTCTTT. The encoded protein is CASSSRGGMNTEAFF.

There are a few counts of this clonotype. The CDR3 spells CASRGAQTNEKLFF. Written as DNA, the CDR3 is TGTGCCAGCCGGGGGGCACAAACTAATGAAAAACTGTTTTTT. The chain joins TRBV7-9 to TRBJ1-4; perhaps TRBD1 as D (6 bases). With 8 bases removed from V and 1 base from J, the gap between germline ends came to 11 bases. The CDR3 spans 14 residues. Germline loops: CDR1 SEHNR, CDR2 FQNEAQ (reference sequence).

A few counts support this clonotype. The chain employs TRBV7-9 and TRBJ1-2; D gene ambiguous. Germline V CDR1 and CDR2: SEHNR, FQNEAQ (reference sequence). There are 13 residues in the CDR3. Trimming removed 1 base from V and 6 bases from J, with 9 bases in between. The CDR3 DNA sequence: TGTGCCAGCAGCTTAGGTACGGACCATGGCTACACCTTC. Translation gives CASSLGTDHGYTF.

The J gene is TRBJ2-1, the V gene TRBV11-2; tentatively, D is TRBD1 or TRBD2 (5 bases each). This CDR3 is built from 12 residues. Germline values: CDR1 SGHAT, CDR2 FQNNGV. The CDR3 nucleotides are TGTGCAAAGGGGACCATCCGCAATGAGCAGTTCTTC. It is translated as CAKGTIRNEQFF.

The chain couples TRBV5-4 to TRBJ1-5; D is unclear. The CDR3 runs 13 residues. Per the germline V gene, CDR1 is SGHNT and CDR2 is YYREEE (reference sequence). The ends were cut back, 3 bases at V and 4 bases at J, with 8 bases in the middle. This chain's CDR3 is CASSSGENQPQHF. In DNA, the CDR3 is TGTGCCAGCAGCTCCGGAGAGAATCAGCCCCAGCATTTT.

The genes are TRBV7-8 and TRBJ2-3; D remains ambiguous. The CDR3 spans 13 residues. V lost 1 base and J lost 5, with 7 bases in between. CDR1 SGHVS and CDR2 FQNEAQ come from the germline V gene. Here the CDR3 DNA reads TGTGCCAGCAGCTTAGTGAAGAAAGATACGCAGTATTTT. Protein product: CASSLVKKDTQYF. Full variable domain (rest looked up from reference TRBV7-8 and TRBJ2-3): GAGVSQSPRYKVAKRGQDVALRCDPISGHVSLFWYQQALGQGPEFLTYFQNEAQLDKSGLPSDRFFAERPEGSVSTLKIQRTQQEDSAVYLCASSLVKKDTQYFGPGTRLTVL.

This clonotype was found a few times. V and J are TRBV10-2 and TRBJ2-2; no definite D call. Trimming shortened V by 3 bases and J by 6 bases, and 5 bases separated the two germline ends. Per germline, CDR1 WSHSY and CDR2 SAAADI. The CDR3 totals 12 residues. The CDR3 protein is CASSDFPGELFF. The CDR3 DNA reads TGCGCCAGCAGTGACTTCCCCGGGGAGCTGTTTTTT.

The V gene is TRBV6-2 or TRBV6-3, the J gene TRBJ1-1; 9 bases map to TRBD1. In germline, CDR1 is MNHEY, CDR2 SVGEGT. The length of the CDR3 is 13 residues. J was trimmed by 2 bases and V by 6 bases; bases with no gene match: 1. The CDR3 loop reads CASRDRGNTEAFF. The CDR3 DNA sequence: TGTGCCAGCAGGGACAGGGGCAACACTGAAGCTTTCTTT.

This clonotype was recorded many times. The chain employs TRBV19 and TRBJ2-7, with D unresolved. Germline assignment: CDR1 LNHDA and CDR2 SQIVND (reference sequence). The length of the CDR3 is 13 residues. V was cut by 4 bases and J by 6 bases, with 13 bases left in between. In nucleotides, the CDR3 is TGTGCCAGTAGTACCACAGTGGCTACCGAGCAGTACTTC. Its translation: CASSTTVATEQYF.

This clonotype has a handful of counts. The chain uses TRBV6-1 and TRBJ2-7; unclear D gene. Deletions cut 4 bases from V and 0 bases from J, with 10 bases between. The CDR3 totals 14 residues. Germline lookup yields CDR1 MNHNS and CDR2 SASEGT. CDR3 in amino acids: CASSGGQLSYEQYV. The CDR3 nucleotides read TGTGCCAGCAGTGGTGGGCAACTCTCCTACGAGCAGTACGTC.

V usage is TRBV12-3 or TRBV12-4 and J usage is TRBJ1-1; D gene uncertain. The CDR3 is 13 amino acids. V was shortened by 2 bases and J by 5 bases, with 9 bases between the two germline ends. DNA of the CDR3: TGTGCCAGCAGTTTATGGAGAGGTACTGAAGCTTTCTTT. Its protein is CASSLWRGTEAFF.